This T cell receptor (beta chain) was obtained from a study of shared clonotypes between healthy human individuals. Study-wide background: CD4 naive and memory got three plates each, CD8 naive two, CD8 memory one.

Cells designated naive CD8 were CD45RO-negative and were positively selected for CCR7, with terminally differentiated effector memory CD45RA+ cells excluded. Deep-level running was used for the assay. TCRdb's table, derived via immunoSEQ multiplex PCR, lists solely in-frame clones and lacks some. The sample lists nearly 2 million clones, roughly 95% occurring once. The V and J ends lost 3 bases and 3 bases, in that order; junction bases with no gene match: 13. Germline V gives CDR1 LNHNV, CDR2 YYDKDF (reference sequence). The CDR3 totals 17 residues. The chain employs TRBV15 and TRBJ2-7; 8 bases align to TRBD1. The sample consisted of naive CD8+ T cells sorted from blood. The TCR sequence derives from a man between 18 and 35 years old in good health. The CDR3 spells CATSSAPWTGSLYEQYF. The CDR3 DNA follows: TGTGCCACCAGCAGCGCCCCTTGGACAGGGAGTCTCTACGAGCAGTACTTC.